This TCR beta chain derives from a study of CD4 T cells in relation to SARS-CoV-2 and coronaviruses. Study-wide context: After 10 days of antigen culture, PBMC TCR beta CDR3s were sequenced. Study outcomes and limitations: Monoreactive clones expanded significantly more to SARS-CoV-2 than crossreactive clones did.

Details on this clone: The antigen remains unidentified.

CD4+ T cells from unexposed donors were obtained before the COVID-19 pandemic (2011-2018). The cells were cultured for about 10 days before CD4+ T cells were isolated. About 2 million PBMCs per well were cultured with around 9.2 IU/ml IL-2. This CDR3 spans 14 amino acids. The germline CDR1 and CDR2 sequences are MNHEY and SVGEGT. V was trimmed by 4 bases and J by 6 bases, leaving 13 bases between them. TCRdb's copy holds only in-frame clones and misses some; the assay was immunoSEQ multiplex PCR. The sample records some 16,000 clones, around 80% being singletons. The sample taken for sequencing was CD4+ T cells from PBMCs, cultured in vitro. The clonotype originates from a human donor in good health. The chain links TRBV6-2 or TRBV6-3 to TRBJ2-4, with a possible D match to TRBD2 (6 bases). CDR3 region: CASSFRTNRNIQYF. As DNA, the CDR3 is TGTGCCAGCAGTTTCCGGACTAACCGAAACATTCAGTACTTC.